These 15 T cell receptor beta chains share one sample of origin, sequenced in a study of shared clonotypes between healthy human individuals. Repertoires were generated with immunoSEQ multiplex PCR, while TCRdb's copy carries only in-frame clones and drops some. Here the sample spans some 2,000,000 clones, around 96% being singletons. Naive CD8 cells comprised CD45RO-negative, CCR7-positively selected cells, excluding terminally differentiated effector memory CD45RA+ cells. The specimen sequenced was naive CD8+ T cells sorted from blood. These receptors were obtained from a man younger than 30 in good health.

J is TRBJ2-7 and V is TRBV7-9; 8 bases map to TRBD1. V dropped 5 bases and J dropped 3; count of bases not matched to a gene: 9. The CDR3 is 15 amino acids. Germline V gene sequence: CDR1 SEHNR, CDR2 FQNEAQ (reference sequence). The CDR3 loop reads CASSHGQGLDYEQYF. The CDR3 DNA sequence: TGTGCCAGCAGCCACGGACAGGGATTAGACTACGAGCAGTACTTC.

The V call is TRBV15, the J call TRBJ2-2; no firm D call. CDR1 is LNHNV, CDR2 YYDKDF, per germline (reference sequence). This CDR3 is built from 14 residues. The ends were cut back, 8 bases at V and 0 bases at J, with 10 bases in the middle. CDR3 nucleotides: TGTGCCACCCAGGCTTCCTCGAACACCGGGGAGCTGTTTTTT. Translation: CATQASSNTGELFF.

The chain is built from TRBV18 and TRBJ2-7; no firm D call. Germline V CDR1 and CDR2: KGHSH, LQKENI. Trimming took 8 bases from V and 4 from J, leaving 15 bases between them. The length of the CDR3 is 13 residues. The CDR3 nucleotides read TGTGCCAGCCACACCACTGAGCAATACGAGCAGTACTTC. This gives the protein CASHTTEQYEQYF.

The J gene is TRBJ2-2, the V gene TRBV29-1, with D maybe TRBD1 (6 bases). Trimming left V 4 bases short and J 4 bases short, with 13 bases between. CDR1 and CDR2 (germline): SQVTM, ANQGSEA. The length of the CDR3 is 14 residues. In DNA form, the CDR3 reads TGCAGCGTTGGGGGGCAGGCGGGCACCGGGGAGCTGTTTTTT. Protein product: CSVGGQAGTGELFF.

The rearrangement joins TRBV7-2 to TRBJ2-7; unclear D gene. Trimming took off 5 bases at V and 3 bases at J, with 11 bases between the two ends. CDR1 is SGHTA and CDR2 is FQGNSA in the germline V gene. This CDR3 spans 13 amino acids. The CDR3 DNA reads TGTGCCAGCAGCACCGCACGGTACTACGAGCAGTACTTC. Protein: CASSTARYYEQYF.

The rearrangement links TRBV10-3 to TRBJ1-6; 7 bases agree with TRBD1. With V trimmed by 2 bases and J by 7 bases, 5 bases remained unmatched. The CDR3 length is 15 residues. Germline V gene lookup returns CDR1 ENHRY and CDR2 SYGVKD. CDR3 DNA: TGTGCCATCAGTGAGGACAGGGAACTGAATTCACCCCTCCACTTT. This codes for CAISEDRELNSPLHF.

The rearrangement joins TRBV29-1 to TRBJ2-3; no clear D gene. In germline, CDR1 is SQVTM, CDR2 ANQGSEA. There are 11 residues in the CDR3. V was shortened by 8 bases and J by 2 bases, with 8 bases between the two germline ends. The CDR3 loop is CSRVSTDTQYF. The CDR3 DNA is TGCAGCAGGGTTTCCACAGATACGCAGTATTTT.

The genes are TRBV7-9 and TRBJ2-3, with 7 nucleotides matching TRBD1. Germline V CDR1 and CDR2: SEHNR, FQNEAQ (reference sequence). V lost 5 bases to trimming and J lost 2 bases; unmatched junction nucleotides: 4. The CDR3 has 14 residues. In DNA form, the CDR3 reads TGTGCCAGCAGCCCAGGACAGGCCACAGATACGCAGTATTTT. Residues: CASSPGQATDTQYF. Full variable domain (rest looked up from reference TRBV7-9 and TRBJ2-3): DTGVSQNPRHKITKRGQNVTFRCDPISEHNRLYWYRQTLGQGPEFLTYFQNEAQLEKSRLLSDRFSAERPKGSFSTLEIQRTEQGDSAMYLCASSPGQATDTQYFGPGTRLTVL.

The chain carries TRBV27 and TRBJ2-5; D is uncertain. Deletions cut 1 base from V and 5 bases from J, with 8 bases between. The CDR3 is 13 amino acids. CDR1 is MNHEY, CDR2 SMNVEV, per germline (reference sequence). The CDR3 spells CASSLWSGETQYF. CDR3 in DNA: TGTGCCAGCAGTTTATGGTCTGGCGAGACCCAGTACTTC.

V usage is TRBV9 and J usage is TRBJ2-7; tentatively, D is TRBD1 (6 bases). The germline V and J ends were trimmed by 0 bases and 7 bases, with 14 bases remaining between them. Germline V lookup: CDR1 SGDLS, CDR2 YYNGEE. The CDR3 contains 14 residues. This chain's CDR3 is CASSVADSAGEQYF. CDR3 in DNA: TGTGCCAGCAGCGTAGCGGACAGCGCCGGGGAGCAGTACTTC.

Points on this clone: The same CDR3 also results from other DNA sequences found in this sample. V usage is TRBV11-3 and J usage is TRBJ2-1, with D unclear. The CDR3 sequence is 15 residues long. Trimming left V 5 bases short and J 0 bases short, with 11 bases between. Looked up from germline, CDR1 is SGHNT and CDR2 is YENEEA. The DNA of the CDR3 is TGTGCCAGCAGCCTGGACCGAAGCTCCTACAATGAGCAGTTCTTC. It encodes CASSLDRSSYNEQFF.

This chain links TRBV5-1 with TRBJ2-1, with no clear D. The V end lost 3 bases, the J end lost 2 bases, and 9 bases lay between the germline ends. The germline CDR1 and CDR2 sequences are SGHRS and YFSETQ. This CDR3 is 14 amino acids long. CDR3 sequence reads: CASSYIDPYNEQFF. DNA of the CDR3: TGCGCCAGCAGCTACATCGATCCCTACAATGAGCAGTTCTTC.

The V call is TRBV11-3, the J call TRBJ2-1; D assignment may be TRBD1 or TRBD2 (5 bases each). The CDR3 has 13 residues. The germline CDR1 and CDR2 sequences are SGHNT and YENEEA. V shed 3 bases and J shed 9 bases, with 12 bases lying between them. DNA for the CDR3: TGTGCCAGCAGCTTTGGAGAGGGGAGTGAGCAGTTCTTC. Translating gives CASSFGEGSEQFF.

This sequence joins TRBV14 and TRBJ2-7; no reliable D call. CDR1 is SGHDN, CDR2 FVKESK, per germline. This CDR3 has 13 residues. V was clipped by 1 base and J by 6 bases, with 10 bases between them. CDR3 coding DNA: TGTGCCAGCAGCCAAGTAAGGGCAAGCGAGCAGTACTTC. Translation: CASSQVRASEQYF.

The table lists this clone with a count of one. CDR3 nucleotides: TGTGCCAGCAGTCACATCGGGGTCGATACGCAGTATTTT. Translated, it gives CASSHIGVDTQYF. The chain uses TRBV6-5 and TRBJ2-3; D possibly corresponds to TRBD2 (5 bases). The germline gives CDR1 MNHEY, CDR2 SVGAGI. The CDR3 runs to 13 residues. The V end lost 5 bases, the J end lost 6 bases, and 12 bases lay between the germline ends.